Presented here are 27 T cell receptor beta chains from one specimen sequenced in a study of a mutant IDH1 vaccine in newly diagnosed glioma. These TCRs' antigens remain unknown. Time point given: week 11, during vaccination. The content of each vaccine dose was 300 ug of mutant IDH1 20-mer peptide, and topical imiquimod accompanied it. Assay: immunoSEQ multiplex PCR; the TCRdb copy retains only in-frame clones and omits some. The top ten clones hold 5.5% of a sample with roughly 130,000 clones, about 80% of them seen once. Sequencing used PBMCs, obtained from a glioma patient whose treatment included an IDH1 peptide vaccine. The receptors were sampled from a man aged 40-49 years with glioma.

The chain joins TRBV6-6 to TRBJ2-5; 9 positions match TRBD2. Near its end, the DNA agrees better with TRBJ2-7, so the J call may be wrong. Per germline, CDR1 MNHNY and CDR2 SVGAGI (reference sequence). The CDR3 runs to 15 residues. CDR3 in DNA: TGTGCCAGTGCCCGCCTAGCGGGAATCTCCTACGAGCAGTACTTC. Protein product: CASARLAGISYEQYF.

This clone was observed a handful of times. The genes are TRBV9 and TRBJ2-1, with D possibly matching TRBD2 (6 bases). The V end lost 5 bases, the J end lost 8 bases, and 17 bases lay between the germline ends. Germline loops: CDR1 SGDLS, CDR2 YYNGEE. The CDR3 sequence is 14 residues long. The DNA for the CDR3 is TGTGCCAGCAGAAAGGGACTGCTTAGGGATGAGCAGTTCTTC. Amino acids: CASRKGLLRDEQFF.

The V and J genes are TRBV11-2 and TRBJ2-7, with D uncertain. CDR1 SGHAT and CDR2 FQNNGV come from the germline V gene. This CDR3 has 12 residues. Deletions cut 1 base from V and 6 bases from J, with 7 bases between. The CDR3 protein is CASSLGMGEQYF. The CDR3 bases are TGTGCCAGCAGCTTAGGGATGGGCGAGCAGTACTTC.

CDR3 nucleotides: TGTGCCACCAGCACCACTAGCGGGGGGGCCTATGAGCAGTTCTTC. This codes for CATSTTSGGAYEQFF. The genes are TRBV15 and TRBJ2-1, with 13 bases that match TRBD2. The V segment lost 4 bases and the J segment 8 bases; nucleotides outside the gene matches: 5. The CDR3 spans 15 residues. From germline, CDR1 is LNHNV and CDR2 YYDKDF (reference sequence).

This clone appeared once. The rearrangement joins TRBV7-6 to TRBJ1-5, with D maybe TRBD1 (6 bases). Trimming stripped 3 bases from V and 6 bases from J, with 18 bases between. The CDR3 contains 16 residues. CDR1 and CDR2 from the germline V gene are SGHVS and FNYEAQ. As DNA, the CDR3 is TGTGCCAGCAGCTTGGGACCACAGGGTGGGGGTCAGCCCCAGCATTTT. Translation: CASSLGPQGGGQPQHF.

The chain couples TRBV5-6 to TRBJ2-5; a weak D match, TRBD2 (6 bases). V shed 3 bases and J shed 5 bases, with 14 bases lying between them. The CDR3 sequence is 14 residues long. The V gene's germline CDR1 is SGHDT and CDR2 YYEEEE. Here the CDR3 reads CASSSDTSWETQYF. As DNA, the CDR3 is TGTGCCAGCAGCTCGGATACTAGCTGGGAGACCCAGTACTTC.

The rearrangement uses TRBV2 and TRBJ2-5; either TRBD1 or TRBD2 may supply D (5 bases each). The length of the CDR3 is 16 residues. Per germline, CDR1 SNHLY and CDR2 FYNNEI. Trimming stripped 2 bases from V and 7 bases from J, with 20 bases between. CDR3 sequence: CASSEQRDPLIGTQYF. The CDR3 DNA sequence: TGTGCCAGCAGTGAACAAAGGGACCCCCTCATAGGGACCCAGTACTTC.

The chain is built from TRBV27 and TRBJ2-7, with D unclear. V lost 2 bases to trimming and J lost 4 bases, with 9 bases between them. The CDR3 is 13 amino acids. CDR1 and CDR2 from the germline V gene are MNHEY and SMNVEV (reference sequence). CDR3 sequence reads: CASSLSQKYEQYF. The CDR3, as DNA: TGTGCCAGCAGTTTAAGCCAAAAGTACGAGCAGTACTTC.

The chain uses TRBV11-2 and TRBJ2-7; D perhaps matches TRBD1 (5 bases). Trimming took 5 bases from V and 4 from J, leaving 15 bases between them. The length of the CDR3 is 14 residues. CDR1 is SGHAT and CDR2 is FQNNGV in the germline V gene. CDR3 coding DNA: TGTGCCAGCAGCATCCAGGGTTCTCCTTACGAGCAGTACTTC. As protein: CASSIQGSPYEQYF.

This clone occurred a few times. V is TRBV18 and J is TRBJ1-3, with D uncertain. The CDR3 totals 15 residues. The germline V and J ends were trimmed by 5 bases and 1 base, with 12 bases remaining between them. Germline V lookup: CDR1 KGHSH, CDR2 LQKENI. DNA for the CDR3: TGTGCCAGCTCAACGCTAGGGTCTTCTGGAAACACCATATATTTT. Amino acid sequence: CASSTLGSSGNTIYF.

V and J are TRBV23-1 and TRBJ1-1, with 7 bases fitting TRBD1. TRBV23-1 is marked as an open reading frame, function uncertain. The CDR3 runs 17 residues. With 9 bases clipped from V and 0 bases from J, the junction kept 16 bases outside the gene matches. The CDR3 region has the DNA TGCGCCAGTCGGAGGGGGCAAGGGGTCCCTATGAACACTGAAGCTTTCTTT. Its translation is CASRRGQGVPMNTEAFF.

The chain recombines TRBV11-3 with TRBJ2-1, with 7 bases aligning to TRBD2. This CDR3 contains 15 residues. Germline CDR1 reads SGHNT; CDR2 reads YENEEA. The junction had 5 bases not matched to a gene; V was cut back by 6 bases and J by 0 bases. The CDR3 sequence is CASSPLASSYNEQFF. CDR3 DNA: TGTGCCAGCAGTCCACTAGCGAGCTCCTACAATGAGCAGTTCTTC. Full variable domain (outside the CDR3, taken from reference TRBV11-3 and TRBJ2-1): EAGVVQSPRYKIIEKKQPVAFWCNPISGHNTLYWYLQNLGQGPELLIRYENEEAVDDSQLPKDRFSAERLKGVDSTLKIQPAELGDSAVYLCASSPLASSYNEQFFGPGTRLTVL.

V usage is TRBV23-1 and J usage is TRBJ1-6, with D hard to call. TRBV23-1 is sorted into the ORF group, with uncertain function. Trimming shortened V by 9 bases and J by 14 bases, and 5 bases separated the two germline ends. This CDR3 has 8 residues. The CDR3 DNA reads TGCGCCAGGTCATCCCTCCACTTT. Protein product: CARSSLHF.

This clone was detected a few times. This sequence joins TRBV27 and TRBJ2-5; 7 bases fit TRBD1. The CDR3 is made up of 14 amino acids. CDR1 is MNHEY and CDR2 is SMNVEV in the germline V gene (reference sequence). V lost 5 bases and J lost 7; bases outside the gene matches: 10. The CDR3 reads CASSRTGPRGTQYF. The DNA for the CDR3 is TGTGCCAGCAGTCGGACAGGTCCGAGGGGGACCCAGTACTTC.

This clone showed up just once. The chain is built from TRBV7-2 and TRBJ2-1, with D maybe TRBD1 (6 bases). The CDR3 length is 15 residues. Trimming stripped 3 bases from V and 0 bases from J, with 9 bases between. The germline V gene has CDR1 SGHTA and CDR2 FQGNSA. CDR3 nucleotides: TGTGCCAGCAGCTTGGGGGCTTTCTCCTACAATGAGCAGTTCTTC. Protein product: CASSLGAFSYNEQFF.

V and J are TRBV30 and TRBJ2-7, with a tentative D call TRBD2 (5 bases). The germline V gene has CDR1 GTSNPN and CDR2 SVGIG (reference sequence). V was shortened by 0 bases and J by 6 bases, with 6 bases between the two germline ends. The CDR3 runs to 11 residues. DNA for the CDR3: TGTGCCTGGAGTGTGGAGGCCGAGCAGTACTTC. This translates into CAWSVEAEQYF.

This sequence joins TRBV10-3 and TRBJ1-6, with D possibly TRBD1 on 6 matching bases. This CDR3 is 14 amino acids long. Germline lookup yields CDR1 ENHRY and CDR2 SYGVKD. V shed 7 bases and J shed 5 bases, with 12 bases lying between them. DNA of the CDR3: TGTGCCATCAACAGGGAGAGGGATAATTCACCCCTCCACTTT. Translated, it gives CAINRERDNSPLHF.

Here the CDR3 reads CASSMGALGDTEAFF. The DNA for the CDR3 is TGTGCCAGTAGTATGGGTGCACTCGGGGACACTGAAGCTTTCTTT. V and J are TRBV19 and TRBJ1-1, with D hard to call. V lost 3 bases and J lost 3, with 14 bases in between. The CDR3 has 15 amino acids. CDR1 LNHDA and CDR2 SQIVND come from the germline V gene (reference sequence).

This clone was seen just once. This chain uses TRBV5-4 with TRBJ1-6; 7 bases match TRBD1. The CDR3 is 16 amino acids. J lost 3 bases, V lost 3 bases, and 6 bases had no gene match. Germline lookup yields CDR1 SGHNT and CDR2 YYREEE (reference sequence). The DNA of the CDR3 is TGTGCCAGCAGCTCGACAGGGCCTTACTATAATTCACCCCTCCACTTT. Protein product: CASSSTGPYYNSPLHF.

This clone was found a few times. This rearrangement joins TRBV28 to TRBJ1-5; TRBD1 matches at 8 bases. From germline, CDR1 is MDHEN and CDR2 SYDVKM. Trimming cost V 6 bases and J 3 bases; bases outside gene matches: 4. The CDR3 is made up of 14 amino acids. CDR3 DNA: TGTGCCAGCAGCCTGACAGGGGCCAATCAGCCCCAGCATTTT. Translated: CASSLTGANQPQHF.

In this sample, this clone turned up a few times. CDR3 coding DNA: TGTGCCAGCAGCTCACCTGGGACAGGGGAAATCTTCTATGGCTACACCTTC. Protein sequence: CASSSPGTGEIFYGYTF. The genes are TRBV7-9 and TRBJ1-2, with TRBD1 identical over 10 bases. J was trimmed by 4 bases and V by 4 bases; bases with no gene match: 12. The CDR3 runs 17 residues. Looked up from germline, CDR1 is SEHNR and CDR2 is FQNEAQ (reference sequence).

The CDR3 DNA sequence: TGTGCCAGCAGCTCTCCTCTAATAGAGCAGTACTTC. Translating gives CASSSPLIEQYF. The rearrangement joins TRBV28 to TRBJ2-7; D is unresolved. Germline V gene sequence: CDR1 MDHEN, CDR2 SYDVKM. V was pared by 6 bases and J by 7 bases, with 13 bases between. The CDR3 is 12 residues long.

CDR3 loop: CASSRALGRLSYNEQFF. CDR3 in DNA: TGTGCCAGCAGCCGCGCCTTAGGACGGCTCTCCTACAATGAGCAGTTCTTC. The V gene is TRBV27, the J gene TRBJ2-1; D gene unclear. The length of the CDR3 is 17 residues. V lost 6 bases and J 0 bases, leaving 18 bases between the germline ends. Germline values: CDR1 MNHEY, CDR2 SMNVEV (reference sequence).

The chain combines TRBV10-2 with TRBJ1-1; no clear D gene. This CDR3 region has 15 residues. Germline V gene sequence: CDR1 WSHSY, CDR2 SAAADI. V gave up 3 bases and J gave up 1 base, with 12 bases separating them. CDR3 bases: TGCGCCAGCAGTGACCCTTTCCGGGAGAACACTGAAGCTTTCTTT. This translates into CASSDPFRENTEAFF.

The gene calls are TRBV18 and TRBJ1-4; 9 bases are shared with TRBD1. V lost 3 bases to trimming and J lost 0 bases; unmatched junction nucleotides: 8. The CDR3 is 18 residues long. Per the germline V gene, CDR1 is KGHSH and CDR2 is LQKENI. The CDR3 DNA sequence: TGTGCCAGCTCACCCCGTCCCGGGACAGGGCCAACTAATGAAAAACTGTTTTTT. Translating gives CASSPRPGTGPTNEKLFF.

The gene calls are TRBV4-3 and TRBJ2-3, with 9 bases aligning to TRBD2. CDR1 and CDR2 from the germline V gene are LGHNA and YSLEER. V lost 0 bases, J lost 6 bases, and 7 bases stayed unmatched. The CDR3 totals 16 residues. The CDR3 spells CASSQDAGGGMDTQYF. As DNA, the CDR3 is TGCGCCAGCAGCCAAGACGCGGGAGGGGGCATGGATACGCAGTATTTT.

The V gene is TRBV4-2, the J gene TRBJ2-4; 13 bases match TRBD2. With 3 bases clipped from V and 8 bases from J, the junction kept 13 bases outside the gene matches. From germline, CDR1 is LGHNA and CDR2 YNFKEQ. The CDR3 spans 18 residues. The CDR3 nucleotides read TGTGCCAGCAGCCAGGACCTTTGGACTAGCGGGAGCTCGGACATTCAGTACTTC. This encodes CASSQDLWTSGSSDIQYF.